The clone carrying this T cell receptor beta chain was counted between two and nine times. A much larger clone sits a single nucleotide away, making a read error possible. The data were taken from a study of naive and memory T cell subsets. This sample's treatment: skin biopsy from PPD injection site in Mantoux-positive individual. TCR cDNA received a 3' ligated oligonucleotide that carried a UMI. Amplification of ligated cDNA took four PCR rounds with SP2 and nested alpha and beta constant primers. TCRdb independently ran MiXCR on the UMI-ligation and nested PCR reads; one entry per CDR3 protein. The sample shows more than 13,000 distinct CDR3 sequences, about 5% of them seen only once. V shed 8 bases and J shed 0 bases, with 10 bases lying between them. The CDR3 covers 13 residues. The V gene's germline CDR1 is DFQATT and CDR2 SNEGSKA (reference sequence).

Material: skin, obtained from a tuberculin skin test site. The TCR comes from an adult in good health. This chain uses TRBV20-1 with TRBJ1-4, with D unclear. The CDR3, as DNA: TGCAGTACGAATCTTGCAACTAATGAAAAACTGTTTTTT. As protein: CSTNLATNEKLFF.